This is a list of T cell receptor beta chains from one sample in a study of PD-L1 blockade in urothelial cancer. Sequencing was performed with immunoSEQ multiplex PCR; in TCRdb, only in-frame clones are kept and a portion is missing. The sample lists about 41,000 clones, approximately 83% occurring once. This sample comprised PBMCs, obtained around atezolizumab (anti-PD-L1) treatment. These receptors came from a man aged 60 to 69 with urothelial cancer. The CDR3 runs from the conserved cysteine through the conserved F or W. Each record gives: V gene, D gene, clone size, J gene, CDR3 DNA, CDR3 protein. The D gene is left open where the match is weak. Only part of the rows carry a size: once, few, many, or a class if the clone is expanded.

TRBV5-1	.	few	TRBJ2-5	TGCGCCAGCAGCCTGGCGGTGGGGGCATCTTGGACCCAGTACTTC	CASSLAVGASWTQYF
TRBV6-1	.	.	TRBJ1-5	TGTGCCAGCAGTGAAGCGGGAAGGGGACAGCCCCAGCATTTT	CASSEAGRGQPQHF
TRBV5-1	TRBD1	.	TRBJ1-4	TGCGCCAGCAGCTTGGCCGGGACAGGGAATGAAAAACTGTTTTTT	CASSLAGTGNEKLFF
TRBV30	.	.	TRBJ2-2	TGTGCCTGGAGTGTGGTGGACATGAACACCGGGGAGCTGTTTTTT	CAWSVVDMNTGELFF
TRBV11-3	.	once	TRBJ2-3	TGTGCCAGCAGCAGAGGGACTAGCACAGATACGCAGTATTTT	CASSRGTSTDTQYF
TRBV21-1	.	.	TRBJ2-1	TGTGCCAGCAAACCGACAAGCGGGGTTTACAATGAGCAGTTCTTC	CASKPTSGVYNEQFF
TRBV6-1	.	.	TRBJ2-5	TGTGCCAGCACCCGACAGCCCCAAGAGACCCAGTACTTC	CASTRQPQETQYF
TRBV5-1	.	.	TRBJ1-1	TGCGCCAGCAGCCCATTTACAGGGAACACTGAAGCTTTCTTT	CASSPFTGNTEAFF
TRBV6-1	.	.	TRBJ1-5	TGTGCCAGCAGTGATATCCGCTACCAGCCCCAGCATTTT	CASSDIRYQPQHF
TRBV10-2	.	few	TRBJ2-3	TGCGCCAGCAGGAGGGCGGGGACCTCCGGAGATACGCAGTATTTT	CASRRAGTSGDTQYF